A single TCR beta chain is shown here with its context. The antigen is undetermined. The CDR3 is 16 amino acids. V was trimmed by 3 bases and J by 1 base, leaving 15 bases between them. Germline lookup yields CDR1 KGHSH and CDR2 LQKENI. Unexposed donor CD4+ T cells date from about 2011-2018, before the COVID-19 pandemic. CD4+ T cells were isolated from the cells after about nine days of culture. This sample was taken from a study of CD4 T cells in relation to SARS-CoV-2 and coronaviruses. Overall study context: TCR beta CDR3s were sequenced after approximately ten-day antigen culture of PBMCs.

Assay used: immunoSEQ multiplex PCR; TCRdb lists only in-frame clones, some missing. Here the sample spans about 17,000 clones, over 60% being singletons. The chain joins TRBV18 to TRBJ1-1; D is undetermined. This TCR was recovered from a human donor in good health. Sample: CD4+ T cells from PBMCs, cultured in vitro. CDR3 region: CASSPVAGLSNTEAFF. For the CDR3, the DNA is TGTGCCAGCTCACCTGTCGCGGGGTTGTCGAACACTGAAGCTTTCTTT. Looking up the rest from reference TRBV18 and TRBJ1-1 gives the full variable domain: NAGVMQNPRHLVRRRGQEARLRCSPMKGHSHVYWYRQLPEEGLKFMVYLQKENIIDESGMPKERFSAEFPKEGPSILRIQQVVRGDSAAYFCASSPVAGLSNTEAFFGQGTRLTVV.